This is a list of T cell receptor beta chains from one sample in a study of blood T cell repertoires in COVID-19. The data were produced by immunoSEQ multiplex PCR, yet TCRdb's version contains in-frame clones alone and is incomplete. The table has about 150,000 clones, about 90% seen once. Sequences were obtained from peripheral blood. The receptor source for this set is a man in his forties or fifties with acute or convalescent COVID-19. The CDR3 runs from the conserved cysteine through the conserved F or W. Each record gives: J gene, V gene, clone size, D gene, CDR3 protein, CDR3 DNA. D genes are given only for firm matches. Clone size appears in some rows only: once, few, many, or a class for an expanded clone.

J: TRBJ2-1
V: TRBV9
size: .
D: .
CDR3: CASSLSRGGTRNEQFF
DNA: TGTGCCAGCAGCCTCTCTAGGGGGGGGACCAGGAATGAGCAGTTCTTC

J: TRBJ1-4
V: TRBV6-1
size: .
D: .
CDR3: CASSERPQMLTNEKLFF
DNA: TGTGCCAGCAGTGAGAGGCCCCAGATGCTAACTAATGAAAAACTGTTTTTT

J: TRBJ2-3
V: TRBV27
size: once
D: TRBD2
CDR3: CASSLLGLASDTQYF
DNA: TGTGCCAGCAGTTTATTGGGACTAGCGTCTGATACGCAGTATTTT

J: TRBJ2-3
V: TRBV3-1/TRBV3-2
size: few
D: .
CDR3: CASSHGGTGDTQYF
DNA: TGTGCCAGCAGCCACGGAGGCACTGGGGATACGCAGTATTTT

J: TRBJ2-7
V: TRBV11-2
size: .
D: TRBD2
CDR3: CASSSGAGPTYEQYF
DNA: TGTGCCAGCAGTTCAGGAGCGGGACCAACCTACGAGCAGTACTTC

J: TRBJ1-5
V: TRBV19
size: .
D: .
CDR3: CASRGAGGNQPQHF
DNA: TGTGCCAGTAGGGGAGCGGGAGGCAATCAGCCCCAGCATTTT

J: TRBJ1-1
V: TRBV5-4
size: .
D: .
CDR3: CASSSQGNTEAFF
DNA: TGTGCCAGCAGCTCACAGGGGAACACTGAAGCTTTCTTT

J: TRBJ2-7
V: TRBV19
size: .
D: TRBD1
CDR3: CASSGVGTGTYEQYF
DNA: TGTGCCAGTAGTGGTGTCGGGACAGGGACCTACGAGCAGTACTTC

J: TRBJ2-1
V: TRBV7-9
size: .
D: TRBD2
CDR3: CASSKGTSGASSYNEQFF
DNA: TGTGCCAGCAGCAAGGGGACTAGCGGGGCGAGCTCCTACAATGAGCAGTTCTTC

J: TRBJ2-5
V: TRBV14
size: .
D: TRBD1
CDR3: CASSASYLKGAVGETQYF
DNA: TGTGCCAGCAGCGCCTCGTACCTCAAGGGGGCGGTCGGGGAGACCCAGTACTTC

J: TRBJ2-3
V: TRBV5-1
size: .
D: TRBD1
CDR3: CASSPGQVSTDTQYF
DNA: TGCGCCAGCAGCCCCGGACAGGTTAGCACAGATACGCAGTATTTT

J: TRBJ1-4
V: TRBV5-1
size: .
D: TRBD1
CDR3: CASSFGQGLANEKLFF
DNA: TGCGCCAGCAGTTTTGGACAGGGGTTGGCTAATGAAAAACTGTTTTTT

J: TRBJ2-2
V: TRBV3-1/TRBV3-2
size: .
D: .
CDR3: CASSHTNTGELFF
DNA: TGTGCCAGCAGCCATACAAACACCGGGGAGCTGTTTTTT

J: TRBJ2-3
V: TRBV19
size: .
D: .
CDR3: CASSITESTDTQYF
DNA: TGTGCCAGTAGTATCACAGAAAGCACAGATACGCAGTATTTT

J: TRBJ1-1
V: TRBV7-2
size: .
D: .
CDR3: CASSSDRNTEAFF
DNA: TGTGCCAGCAGCTCGGACAGGAACACTGAAGCTTTCTTT

J: TRBJ2-7
V: TRBV5-1
size: .
D: TRBD2
CDR3: CASSGGTSDYYEQYF
DNA: TGCGCCAGCAGCGGGGGGACTAGCGATTACTACGAGCAGTACTTC

J: TRBJ1-2
V: TRBV7-8
size: few
D: TRBD1
CDR3: CASSSDPTGGGGYTF
DNA: TGTGCCAGCAGCTCAGACCCGACAGGGGGTGGTGGCTACACCTTC

J: TRBJ1-2
V: TRBV7-9
size: .
D: TRBD1
CDR3: CASSGTGGLVTF
DNA: TGTGCCAGCAGCGGGACAGGGGGCCTCGTCACCTTC

J: TRBJ2-7
V: TRBV5-4
size: few
D: TRBD2
CDR3: CASSGRLAGTYEQYF
DNA: TGTGCCAGCAGCGGACGACTAGCGGGCACCTACGAGCAGTACTTC

J: TRBJ1-2
V: TRBV28
size: .
D: .
CDR3: CASSGSEPSTSGYTF
DNA: TGTGCCAGCAGTGGATCGGAGCCCTCGACTAGTGGCTACACCTTC

J: TRBJ2-2
V: TRBV9
size: .
D: .
CDR3: CASTTTENTGELFF
DNA: TGTGCCAGCACCACGACAGAGAACACCGGGGAGCTGTTTTTT

J: TRBJ1-6
V: TRBV19
size: .
D: TRBD1
CDR3: CASSYFRTGQLTSPLHF
DNA: TGTGCCAGTAGTTACTTTAGGACAGGACAGCTTACCTCACCCCTCCACTTT

J: TRBJ2-1
V: TRBV29-1
size: once
D: .
CDR3: CSVEGKRDLVYNEQFF
DNA: TGCAGCGTTGAAGGTAAAAGGGACTTGGTCTACAATGAGCAGTTCTTC

J: TRBJ2-5
V: TRBV28
size: .
D: .
CDR3: CASRRGRGETQYF
DNA: TGTGCCAGCAGGAGGGGCAGGGGAGAGACCCAGTACTTC

J: TRBJ2-2
V: TRBV7-9
size: .
D: .
CDR3: CASSFGILDAGELFF
DNA: TGTGCCAGCAGCTTTGGAATACTAGACGCCGGGGAGCTGTTTTTT

J: TRBJ2-4
V: TRBV7-2
size: .
D: .
CDR3: CASSLGPGGAKNIQYF
DNA: TGTGCCAGCAGCTTAGGGCCCGGGGGTGCCAAAAACATTCAGTACTTC

J: TRBJ1-1
V: TRBV18
size: few
D: TRBD1
CDR3: CASSRETGLNTEAFF
DNA: TGTGCCAGCTCACGGGAGACAGGGCTGAACACTGAAGCTTTCTTT

J: TRBJ1-2
V: TRBV7-2
size: .
D: .
CDR3: CASSLEVQDGYTF
DNA: TGTGCCAGCAGCTTAGAAGTCCAGGATGGCTACACCTTC